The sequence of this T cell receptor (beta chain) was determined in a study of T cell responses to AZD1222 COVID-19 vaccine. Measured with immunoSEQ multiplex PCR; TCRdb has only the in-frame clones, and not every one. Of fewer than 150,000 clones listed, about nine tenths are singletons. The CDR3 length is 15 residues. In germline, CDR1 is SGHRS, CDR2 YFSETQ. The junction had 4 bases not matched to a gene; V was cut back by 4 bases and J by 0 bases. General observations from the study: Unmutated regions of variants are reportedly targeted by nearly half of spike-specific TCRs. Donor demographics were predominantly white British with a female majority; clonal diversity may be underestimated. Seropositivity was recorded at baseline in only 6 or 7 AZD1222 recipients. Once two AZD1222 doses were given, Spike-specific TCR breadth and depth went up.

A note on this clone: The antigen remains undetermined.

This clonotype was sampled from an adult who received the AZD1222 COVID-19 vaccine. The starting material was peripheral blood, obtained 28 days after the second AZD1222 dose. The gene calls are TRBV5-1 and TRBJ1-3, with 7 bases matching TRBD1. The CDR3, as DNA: TGCGCCAGCAGCACCTCAGGGGGCTCTGGAAACACCATATATTTT. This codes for CASSTSGGSGNTIYF. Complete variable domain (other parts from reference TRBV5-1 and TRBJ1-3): KAGVTQTPRYLIKTRGQQVTLSCSPISGHRSVSWYQQTPGQGLQFLFEYFSETQRNKGNFPGRFSGRQFSNSRSEMNVSTLELGDSALYLCASSTSGGSGNTIYFGEGSWLTVV.